The table lists the clone carrying this T cell receptor beta chain with a few counts. Its specificity is unknown. Germline CDR1 reads SGHTA; CDR2 reads FQGNSA. This CDR3 spans 14 amino acids. Deletions cut 4 bases from V and 6 bases from J, with 14 bases between. For the second PCR, which ran for about 7 to 11 cycles, a sample-barcoded 5' primer and a J-beta primer mix were used. TCRdb reprocessed the 5' RACE reads with MiXCR, giving one entry per CDR3 protein. Counted here are approximately 800,000 distinct CDR3 sequences, about 56% occurring once; the ten biggest clones make up roughly 24%. This sample was taken from a study of blood T cells in healthy people across ages. Findings and caveats of the study: Per million T cells, TCR beta diversity dropped roughly linearly as age increased.

Peripheral blood from each donor was collected in a volume of approximately 9.2 milliliters. Extraction yielded at least 5 micrograms of total RNA per sample. This TCR was sampled from a man aged 40-49 years in good health. The sequenced sample consisted of blood. The chain employs TRBV7-2 and TRBJ2-3; no clear D. Here the CDR3 reads CASSYGFSPDTQYF. In nucleotides, the CDR3 is TGTGCCAGCAGCTATGGTTTTTCGCCCGATACGCAGTATTTT. The variable domain in full, with the rest retrieved from reference TRBV7-2 and TRBJ2-3, is GAGVSQSPSNKVTEKGKDVELRCDPISGHTALYWYRQSLGQGLEFLIYFQGNSAPDKSGLPSDRFSAERTGGSVSTLTIQRTQQEDSAVYLCASSYGFSPDTQYFGPGTRLTVL.